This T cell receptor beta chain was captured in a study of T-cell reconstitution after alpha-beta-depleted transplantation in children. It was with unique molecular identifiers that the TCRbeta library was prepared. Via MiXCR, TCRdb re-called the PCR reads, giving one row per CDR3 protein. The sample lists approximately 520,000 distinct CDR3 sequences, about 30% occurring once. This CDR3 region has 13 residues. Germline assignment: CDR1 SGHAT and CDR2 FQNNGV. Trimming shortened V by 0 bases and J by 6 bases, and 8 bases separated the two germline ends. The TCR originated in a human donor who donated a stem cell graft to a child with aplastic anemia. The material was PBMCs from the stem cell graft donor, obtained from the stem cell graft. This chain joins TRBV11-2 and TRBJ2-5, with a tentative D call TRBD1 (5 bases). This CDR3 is CASSLESGQTQYF. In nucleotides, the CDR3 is TGTGCCAGCAGCTTAGAGTCAGGGCAGACCCAGTACTTC.